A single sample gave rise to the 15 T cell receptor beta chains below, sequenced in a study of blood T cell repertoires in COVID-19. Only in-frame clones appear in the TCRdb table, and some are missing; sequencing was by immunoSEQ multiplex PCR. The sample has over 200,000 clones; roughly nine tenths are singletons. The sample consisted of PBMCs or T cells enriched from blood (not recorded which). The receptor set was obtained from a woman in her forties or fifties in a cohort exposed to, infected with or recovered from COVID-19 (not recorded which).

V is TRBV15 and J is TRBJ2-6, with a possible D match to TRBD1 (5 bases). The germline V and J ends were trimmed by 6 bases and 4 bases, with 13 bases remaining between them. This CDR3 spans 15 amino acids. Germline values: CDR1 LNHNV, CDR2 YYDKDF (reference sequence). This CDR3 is CATRQGRLGANVLTF. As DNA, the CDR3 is TGTGCCACCAGGCAGGGTAGGCTAGGGGCCAACGTCCTGACTTTC.

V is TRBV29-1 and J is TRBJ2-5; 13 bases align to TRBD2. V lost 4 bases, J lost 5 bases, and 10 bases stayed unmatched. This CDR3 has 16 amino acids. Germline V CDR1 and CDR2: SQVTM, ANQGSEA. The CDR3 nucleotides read TGCAGCGTTGGAGGGACTAGCGGGGCCCCCCACGAGACCCAGTACTTC. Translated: CSVGGTSGAPHETQYF.

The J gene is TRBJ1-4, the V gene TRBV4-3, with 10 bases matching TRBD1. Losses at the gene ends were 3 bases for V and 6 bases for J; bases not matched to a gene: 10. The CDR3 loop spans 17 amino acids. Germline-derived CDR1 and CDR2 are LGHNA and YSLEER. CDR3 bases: TGCGCCAGCAGCCATGTCCCCGACAGGGGGCCGGATGAAAAACTGTTTTTT. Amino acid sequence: CASSHVPDRGPDEKLFF.

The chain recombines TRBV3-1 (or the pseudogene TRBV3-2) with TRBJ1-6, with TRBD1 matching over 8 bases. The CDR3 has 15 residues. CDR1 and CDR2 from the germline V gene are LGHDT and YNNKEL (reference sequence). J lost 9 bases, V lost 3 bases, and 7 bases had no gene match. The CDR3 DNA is TGTGCCAGCAGCCAGGCCGGACAGGGAGGTTCACCCCTCCACTTT. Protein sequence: CASSQAGQGGSPLHF.

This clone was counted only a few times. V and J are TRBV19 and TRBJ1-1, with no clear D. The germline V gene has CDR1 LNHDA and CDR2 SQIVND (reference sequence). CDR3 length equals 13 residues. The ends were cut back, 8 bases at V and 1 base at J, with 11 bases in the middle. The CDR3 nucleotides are TGTGCCAGTCGTTCGGGGAGGAACACTGAAGCTTTCTTT. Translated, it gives CASRSGRNTEAFF.

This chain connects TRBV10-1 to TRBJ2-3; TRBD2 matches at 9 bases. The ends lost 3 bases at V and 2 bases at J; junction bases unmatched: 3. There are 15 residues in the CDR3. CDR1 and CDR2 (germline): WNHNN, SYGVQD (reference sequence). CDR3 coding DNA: TGCGCCAGCAGTGACCCTAGCGGGGTCACAGATACGCAGTATTTT. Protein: CASSDPSGVTDTQYF.

CDR3 residues: CASSDPHWTGGADPNEKLFF. CDR3 nucleotides: TGTGCCAGCAGTGATCCCCACTGGACAGGGGGCGCTGACCCCAATGAAAAACTGTTTTTT. The V and J genes are TRBV2 and TRBJ1-4; 11 bases are a match to TRBD1. This CDR3 comprises 20 residues. CDR1 and CDR2 (germline): SNHLY, FYNNEI. With V trimmed by 3 bases and J by 5 bases, 17 bases remained unmatched.

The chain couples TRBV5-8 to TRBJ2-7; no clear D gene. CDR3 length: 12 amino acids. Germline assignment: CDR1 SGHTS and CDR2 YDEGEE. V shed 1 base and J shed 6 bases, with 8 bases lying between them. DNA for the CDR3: TGTGCCAGCAGCTTGATATACAGCGAGCAGTACTTC. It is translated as CASSLIYSEQYF.

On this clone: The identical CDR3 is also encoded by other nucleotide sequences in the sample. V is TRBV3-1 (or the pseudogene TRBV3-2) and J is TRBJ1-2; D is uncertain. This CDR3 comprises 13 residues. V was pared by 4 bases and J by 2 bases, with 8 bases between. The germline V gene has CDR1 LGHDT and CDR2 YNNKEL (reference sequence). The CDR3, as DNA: TGTGCCAGCAGCCGCGGCCAAAACTATGGCTACACCTTC. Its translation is CASSRGQNYGYTF.

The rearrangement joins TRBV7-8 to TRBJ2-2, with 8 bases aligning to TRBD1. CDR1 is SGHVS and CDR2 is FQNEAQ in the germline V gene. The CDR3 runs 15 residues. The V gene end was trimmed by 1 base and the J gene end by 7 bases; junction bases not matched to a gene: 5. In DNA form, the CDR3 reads TGTGCCAGCAGCTTAGGTGGACAGGGAGTCGGGGAGCTGTTTTTT. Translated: CASSLGGQGVGELFF.

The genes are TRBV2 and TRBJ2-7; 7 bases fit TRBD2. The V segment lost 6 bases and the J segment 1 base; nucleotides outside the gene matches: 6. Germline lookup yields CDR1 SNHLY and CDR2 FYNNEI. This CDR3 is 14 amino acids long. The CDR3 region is CASRWGGKSYEQYF. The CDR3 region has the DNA TGTGCCAGCAGGTGGGGGGGGAAGTCCTACGAGCAGTACTTC.

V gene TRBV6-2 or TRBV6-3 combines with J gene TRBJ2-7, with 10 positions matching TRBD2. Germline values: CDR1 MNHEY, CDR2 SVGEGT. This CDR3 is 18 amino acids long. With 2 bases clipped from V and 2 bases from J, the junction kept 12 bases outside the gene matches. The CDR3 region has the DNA TGTGCCAGCAGTTACGGGGGGCCCGGAAGCGGGGGGGCCTACGAGCAGTACTTC. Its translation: CASSYGGPGSGGAYEQYF.

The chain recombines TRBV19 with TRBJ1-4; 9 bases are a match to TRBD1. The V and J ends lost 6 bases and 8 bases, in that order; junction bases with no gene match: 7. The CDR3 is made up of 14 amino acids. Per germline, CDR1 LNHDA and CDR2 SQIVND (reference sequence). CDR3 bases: TGTGCCAGTAGAACAGGGGGCTTCGAGGAAAAACTGTTTTTT. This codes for CASRTGGFEEKLFF.

The CDR3, as DNA: TGTGCCAGCAGCTTCGAGTACGAGCAGTACTTC. Its protein product is CASSFEYEQYF. This chain uses TRBV7-9 with TRBJ2-7; D call uncertain. There are 11 residues in the CDR3. Trimming stripped 3 bases from V and 4 bases from J, with 4 bases between. CDR1 and CDR2 from the germline V gene are SEHNR and FQNEAQ (reference sequence).

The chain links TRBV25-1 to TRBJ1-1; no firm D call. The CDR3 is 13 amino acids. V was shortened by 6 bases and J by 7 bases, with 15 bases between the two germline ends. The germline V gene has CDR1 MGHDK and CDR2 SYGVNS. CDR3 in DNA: TGTGCCAGCAGGAGCTGGAGAGGGATTGAAGCTTTCTTT. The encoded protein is CASRSWRGIEAFF.